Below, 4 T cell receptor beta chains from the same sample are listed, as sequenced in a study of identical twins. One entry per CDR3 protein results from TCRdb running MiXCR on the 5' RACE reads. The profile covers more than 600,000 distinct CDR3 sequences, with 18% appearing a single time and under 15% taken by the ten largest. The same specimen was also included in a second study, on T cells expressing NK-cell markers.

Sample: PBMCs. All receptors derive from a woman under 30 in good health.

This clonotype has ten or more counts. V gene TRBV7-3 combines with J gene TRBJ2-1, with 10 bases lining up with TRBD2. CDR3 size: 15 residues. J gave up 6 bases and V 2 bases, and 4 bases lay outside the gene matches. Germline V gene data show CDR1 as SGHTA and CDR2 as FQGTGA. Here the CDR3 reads CASSLGSGGSNEQFF. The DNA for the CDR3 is TGTGCCAGCAGCTTAGGTAGCGGGGGGTCCAATGAGCAGTTCTTC. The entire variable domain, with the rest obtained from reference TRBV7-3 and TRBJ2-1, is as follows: GAGVSQTPSNKVTEKGKYVELRCDPISGHTALYWYRQSLGQGPEFLIYFQGTGAADDSGLPNDRFFAVRPEGSVSTLKIQRTERGDSAVYLCASSLGSGGSNEQFFGPGTRLTVL.

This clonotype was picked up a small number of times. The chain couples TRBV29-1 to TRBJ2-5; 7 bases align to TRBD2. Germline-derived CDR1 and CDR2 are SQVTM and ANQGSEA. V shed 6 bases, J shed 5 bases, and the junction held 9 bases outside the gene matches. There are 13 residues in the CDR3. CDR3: CSVSGLRKETQYF. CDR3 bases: TGCAGCGTATCGGGACTACGTAAGGAGACCCAGTACTTC.

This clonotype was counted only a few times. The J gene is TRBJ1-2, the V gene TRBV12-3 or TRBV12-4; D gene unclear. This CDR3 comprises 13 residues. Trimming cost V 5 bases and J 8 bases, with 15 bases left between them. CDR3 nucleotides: TGTGCCAGCAGTCCTACGGGAACGGGGGGCTACACCTTC. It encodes CASSPTGTGGYTF.

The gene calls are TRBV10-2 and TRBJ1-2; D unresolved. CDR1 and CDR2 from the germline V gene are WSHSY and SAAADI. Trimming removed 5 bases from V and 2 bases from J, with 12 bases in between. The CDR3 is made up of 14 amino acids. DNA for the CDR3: TGCGCCAGCAGTCGGGAGAACCCCAACTATGGCTACACCTTC. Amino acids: CASSRENPNYGYTF.